This T cell receptor (beta chain) is from a study of T-cell memory formation after mild COVID-19. Libraries for TCRalpha and TCRbeta carried sample barcodes and unique molecular identifiers via 5'RACE. TCRdb reanalysed the 5' RACE reads using MiXCR and keeps one entry per CDR3 protein. Counted here are 55,000 to 70,000 distinct CDR3 sequences, approximately 30% occurring once; the ten biggest clones make up about 42%. This CDR3 comprises 18 residues. With V trimmed by 6 bases and J by 2 bases, 9 bases remained unmatched. Germline V gene sequence: CDR1 MNHNS, CDR2 SASEGT. The specimen sequenced was PBMCs or a T cell subset sorted from them (not recorded which). The V call is TRBV6-1, the J call TRBJ2-1; 14 bases line up with TRBD2. The TCR sequence derives from a man younger than 35 who had mild COVID-19 (a few samples of this study predate the infection). Cell type and time point are not known. CDR3 nucleotides: TGTGCCAGCAGGGGACTAGCGGGGGCCTCTCAGACCTACAATGAGCAGTTCTTC. This encodes CASRGLAGASQTYNEQFF.